A single sample gave rise to the 18 T cell receptor beta chains below, sequenced in a study of shared clonotypes between healthy human individuals. The table came from immunoSEQ multiplex PCR; TCRdb's copy has only in-frame clones and leaves some out. The profile shows roughly 2.4 million clones, 90% to 96% of them singletons. The source material was naive CD4+ T cells sorted from blood. Noted subset: CD45RA+ positively selected. These receptors all stem from a young man in good health.

The V and J genes are TRBV2 and TRBJ2-3; 10 bases match TRBD2. V dropped 6 bases and J dropped 2; count of bases not matched to a gene: 8. Looked up from germline, CDR1 is SNHLY and CDR2 is FYNNEI. The CDR3 length is 16 residues. CDR3 nucleotides: TGTGCCAGCAGGTCACTAGCGGGGATTTTCACAGATACGCAGTATTTT. As protein: CASRSLAGIFTDTQYF.

The CDR3, as DNA: TGTGCCAGCAGCTTAGGGGGGCCGCCTGGAAACACCATATATTTT. Its protein is CASSLGGPPGNTIYF. The rearrangement joins TRBV11-3 to TRBJ1-3; perhaps TRBD1 as D (6 bases). The CDR3 has 15 amino acids. The V gene lost 1 base and the J gene lost 2 bases, with 9 bases spanning the gap. Germline V gene lookup returns CDR1 SGHNT and CDR2 YENEEA.

The chain uses TRBV6-5 and TRBJ2-7, with a weak D call TRBD1 (6 bases). V was pared by 7 bases and J by 7 bases, with 23 bases between. Germline V gene data show CDR1 as MNHEY and CDR2 as SVGAGI. This CDR3 has 15 residues. DNA for the CDR3: TGTGCCAGCATTGCCTCCCCAGGGGTGTCGGGGGAGCAGTACTTC. It codes for CASIASPGVSGEQYF.

This sequence joins TRBV10-3 and TRBJ2-4, with D perhaps TRBD1 or TRBD2 (5 bases each). Germline V gene lookup returns CDR1 ENHRY and CDR2 SYGVKD. The CDR3 consists of 14 residues. V shed 10 bases and J shed 7 bases, with 20 bases lying between them. CDR3 sequence (DNA): TGTGCCACCCAATGGTCTCGGGACGGGAACATTCAGTACTTC. Translating it yields CATQWSRDGNIQYF.

The chain has TRBV5-4 and TRBJ2-7; the match to TRBD2 covers 11 bases. The CDR3 has 17 amino acids. V lost 0 bases, J lost 3 bases, and 8 bases stayed unmatched. The germline V gene has CDR1 SGHNT and CDR2 YYREEE (reference sequence). The CDR3 here is CASSLEGKGLADYEQYF. CDR3 sequence (DNA): TGTGCCAGCAGCTTGGAGGGGAAGGGACTAGCGGACTACGAGCAGTACTTC.

The chain couples TRBV6-1 to TRBJ2-2; a possible D gene is TRBD1 (5 bases). V shed 7 bases and J shed 8 bases, with 8 bases lying between them. Germline CDR1 and CDR2: MNHNS and SASEGT. CDR3 size: 11 residues. The CDR3 is CASTWTGELFF. The DNA for the CDR3 is TGTGCCAGCACCTGGACAGGGGAGCTGTTTTTT.

DNA for the CDR3: TGCAGCCTGACTAGCGGCAATGAGCAGTTCTTC. Its translation: CSLTSGNEQFF. The J gene is TRBJ2-1, the V gene TRBV29-1, with TRBD2 matching 9 bases. Germline V CDR1 and CDR2: SQVTM, ANQGSEA. The CDR3 length is 11 residues. Trimming took 8 bases from V and 6 from J; bases not matched to a gene: 2.

CDR3 coding DNA: TGTGCCAGCGGGAGAGCTCAGGAGACCCAGTACTTC. Its protein is CASGRAQETQYF. The V gene is TRBV9, the J gene TRBJ2-5, with D possibly being TRBD2 (5 bases). V was trimmed by 7 bases and J by 5 bases, leaving 12 bases between them. This CDR3 comprises 12 residues. CDR1 is SGDLS, CDR2 YYNGEE, per germline.

V usage is TRBV6-1 and J usage is TRBJ2-2; perhaps TRBD1 as D (5 bases). Trimming took off 7 bases at V and 4 bases at J, with 16 bases between the two ends. Germline CDR1 is MNHNS and CDR2 is SASEGT. This CDR3 is built from 15 residues. This CDR3 is CASTPNQGVTGELFF. The CDR3 nucleotides are TGTGCCAGCACCCCGAACCAGGGTGTCACCGGGGAGCTGTTTTTT.

This clone is a singleton in its sample. The chain employs TRBV30 and TRBJ2-1, with 8 positions matching TRBD2. This CDR3 region has 17 residues. J lost 0 bases, V lost 3 bases, and 10 bases had no gene match. Germline V gene lookup returns CDR1 GTSNPN and CDR2 SVGIG (reference sequence). This chain's CDR3 is CAWSLYRTSGSYNEQFF. The CDR3 nucleotides are TGTGCCTGGAGCCTGTACCGCACTAGCGGCTCCTACAATGAGCAGTTCTTC. Full variable domain (rest looked up from reference TRBV30 and TRBJ2-1): SQTIHQWPATLVQPVGSPLSLECTVEGTSNPNLYWYRQAAGRGLQLLFYSVGIGQISSEVPQNLSASRPQDRQFILSSKKLLLSDSGFYLCAWSLYRTSGSYNEQFFGPGTRLTVL.

CDR3 region: CASSASMDTQYF. As DNA, the CDR3 is TGTGCCAGCAGTGCTTCCATGGATACGCAGTATTTT. This chain links TRBV2 with TRBJ2-3; D uncertain. CDR3 length: 12 amino acids. Germline V gene data show CDR1 as SNHLY and CDR2 as FYNNEI. The V end was cut by 4 bases, the J end by 6 bases, with 8 bases between.

The V and J genes are TRBV15 and TRBJ2-5; D gene ambiguous. The V end lost 2 bases, the J end lost 0 bases, and 1 base lay between the germline ends. CDR1 and CDR2 (germline): LNHNV, YYDKDF (reference sequence). This CDR3 has 12 residues. Here the CDR3 reads CATSRHQETQYF. For the CDR3, the DNA is TGTGCCACCAGCAGACACCAAGAGACCCAGTACTTC.

The chain has TRBV9 and TRBJ2-3; 14 nucleotides agree with TRBD2. There are 17 residues in the CDR3. V was pared by 3 bases and J by 2 bases, with 5 bases of the junction left unmatched. Germline V gene sequence: CDR1 SGDLS, CDR2 YYNGEE. CDR3 residues: CASSGAGLAGVTDTQYF. DNA of the CDR3: TGTGCCAGCAGCGGAGCGGGACTAGCGGGAGTCACAGATACGCAGTATTTT.

A word on this clone: At the DNA level, this CDR3 is encoded by other sequences in the same sample as well. The CDR3: CASSRSIKETQYF. Written as DNA, the CDR3 is TGTGCCAGCAGCCGGTCCATTAAAGAGACCCAGTACTTC. The V and J genes are TRBV7-2 and TRBJ2-5; no definite D call. V lost 5 bases to trimming and J lost 3 bases, with 10 bases between them. Germline loops: CDR1 SGHTA, CDR2 FQGNSA. The CDR3 loop spans 13 amino acids.

The V call is TRBV4-1, the J call TRBJ2-5, with 8 bases fitting TRBD1. The CDR3 runs 13 residues. V lost 6 bases to trimming and J lost 1 base; unmatched junction nucleotides: 1. Germline V lookup: CDR1 MGHRA, CDR2 YSYEKL. This chain's CDR3 is CASRGTGQETQYF. In DNA form, the CDR3 reads TGCGCCAGCAGGGGGACAGGCCAAGAGACCCAGTACTTC.

The chain links TRBV5-5 to TRBJ2-2; tentatively, D is TRBD1 (5 bases). Trimming took 0 bases from V and 3 from J, leaving 9 bases between them. This CDR3 spans 15 amino acids. Per germline, CDR1 SGHKS and CDR2 YYEKEE (reference sequence). The CDR3 DNA sequence: TGTGCCAGCAGCTTGGGTCAGGGTGACACCGGGGAGCTGTTTTTT. Translated, it gives CASSLGQGDTGELFF.

The CDR3 reads CASSHLATNEKLFF. The CDR3 DNA is TGCGCCAGCAGCCACCTTGCAACTAATGAAAAACTGTTTTTT. The J gene is TRBJ1-4, the V gene TRBV4-1; D not resolved. Trimming stripped 3 bases from V and 0 bases from J, with 5 bases between. The length of the CDR3 is 14 residues. CDR1 and CDR2 from the germline V gene are MGHRA and YSYEKL.

This chain uses TRBV9 with TRBJ2-3; 16 bases are a match to TRBD2. This CDR3 contains 16 residues. V shed 2 bases and J 8 bases; nucleotides not matched to a gene: 5. Looked up from germline, CDR1 is SGDLS and CDR2 is YYNGEE. The DNA for the CDR3 is TGTGCCAGCAGCGTCGGGACTAGCGGGAGGGCCGGTACGCAGTATTTT. As protein: CASSVGTSGRAGTQYF.